This T cell receptor (beta chain) was identified in a study of CD8+CD57+ T cells in acquired aplastic anemia. Patients picked for sequencing had shown CD8+CD57+ cell expansion detected by flow cytometry. Investigators profiled TCR beta VDJ and CDR3 from genomic DNA template. TCRdb re-called the reads with MiXCR, one entry per CDR3 protein. The table has about 58,000 distinct CDR3 sequences, around 50% seen once. The origin of this receptor is a human donor with aplastic anemia. Sequencing was done on a sample of sorted CD4+, CD8+, or CD8+CD57+ T cells (not recorded which) from PBMCs.

The CDR3 protein is CASRRRTKTDTQYF. CDR3 sequence (DNA): TGTGCCAGTAGAAGACGGACTAAGACAGATACGCAGTATTTT. This rearrangement joins TRBV19 to TRBJ2-3, with D possibly TRBD2 on 6 matching bases. Germline V gives CDR1 LNHDA, CDR2 SQIVND (reference sequence). The V gene lost 6 bases and the J gene lost 3 bases, with 13 bases spanning the gap. The CDR3 is 14 residues long.